A single sample gave rise to the 21 T cell receptor beta chains below, sequenced in a study of blood T cell repertoires in COVID-19. Using immunoSEQ multiplex PCR, the repertoire was profiled, and TCRdb retains in-frame clones only, with some absent. The table has 84,000 or so clones, just under 80% seen once. The specimen sequenced was peripheral blood. The origin of the receptors is a man in his 70s with COVID-19, enrolled during active disease.

This chain's CDR3 is CASSPGQGADTQYF. The CDR3 coding sequence is TGTGCCAGCAGTCCCGGACAGGGGGCAGATACGCAGTATTTT. The chain recombines TRBV2 with TRBJ2-3, with TRBD1 matching 10 bases. Germline CDR1 reads SNHLY; CDR2 reads FYNNEI. CDR3 length equals 14 residues. The V and J ends lost 5 bases and 4 bases, in that order; junction bases with no gene match: 3.

This clone has a single count. The genes are TRBV3-1 (or the pseudogene TRBV3-2) and TRBJ1-6, with 10 bases lining up with TRBD1. The CDR3 has 14 amino acids. V gave up 4 bases and J gave up 7 bases; unmatched junction bases: 1. CDR1 is LGHDT, CDR2 YNNKEL, per germline (reference sequence). The DNA of the CDR3 is TGTGCCAGCAGCCGGGGACAGGGGAATTCACCCCTCCACTTT. It yields the protein CASSRGQGNSPLHF.

This chain uses TRBV6-5 with TRBJ2-1, with D uncertain. V was clipped by 6 bases and J by 0 bases, with 12 bases between them. Germline V gene data show CDR1 as MNHEY and CDR2 as SVGAGI. The CDR3 loop spans 15 amino acids. For the CDR3, the DNA is TGTGCCAGCAGCACGACACCGAGCTCCTACAATGAGCAGTTCTTC. It yields the protein CASSTTPSSYNEQFF.

The V and J genes are TRBV30 and TRBJ1-2; TRBD1 might be the D (5 bases). The CDR3 runs 13 residues. V dropped 3 bases and J dropped 12 bases, with 20 bases sitting between them. CDR1 GTSNPN and CDR2 SVGIG come from the germline V gene (reference sequence). CDR3 protein: CAWSPARAQRHTF. Here the CDR3 DNA reads TGTGCCTGGAGCCCAGCCAGGGCGCAGCGCCACACCTTC.

The chain combines TRBV3-1 (or the pseudogene TRBV3-2) with TRBJ1-3, with 7 bases matching TRBD1. Germline assignment: CDR1 LGHDT and CDR2 YNNKEL (reference sequence). The CDR3 covers 15 residues. The ends lost 4 bases at V and 0 bases at J; junction bases unmatched: 3. Here the CDR3 DNA reads TGTGCCAGCAGCCGGTGGGACAGCTCTGGAAACACCATATATTTT. The encoded protein is CASSRWDSSGNTIYF.

The chain employs TRBV7-2 and TRBJ1-5, with D maybe TRBD1 (5 bases). The length of the CDR3 is 15 residues. Germline CDR1 and CDR2: SGHTA and FQGNSA. Deletions cut 1 base from V and 1 base from J, with 8 bases between. In DNA form, the CDR3 reads TGTGCCAGCAGCTTAGGCAGGGCGAGCAATCAGCCCCAGCATTTT. Its protein is CASSLGRASNQPQHF.

V usage is TRBV7-2 and J usage is TRBJ2-3, with 7 positions matching TRBD2. Germline V gene lookup returns CDR1 SGHTA and CDR2 FQGNSA. The V segment lost 1 base and the J segment 2 bases; nucleotides outside the gene matches: 6. This CDR3 is built from 16 residues. CDR3 sequence (DNA): TGTGCCAGCAGCTTAGGTAGCGGGCCTTACACAGATACGCAGTATTTT. It codes for CASSLGSGPYTDTQYF. The variable domain in full, completed from reference TRBV7-2 and TRBJ2-3, reads GAGVSQSPSNKVTEKGKDVELRCDPISGHTALYWYRQSLGQGLEFLIYFQGNSAPDKSGLPSDRFSAERTGGSVSTLTIQRTQQEDSAVYLCASSLGSGPYTDTQYFGPGTRLTVL.

V gene TRBV4-3 combines with J gene TRBJ2-2, with D perhaps TRBD2 (6 bases). This CDR3 comprises 14 residues. The V gene lost 0 bases and the J gene lost 6 bases, with 8 bases spanning the gap. Germline V CDR1 and CDR2: LGHNA, YSLEER. Here the CDR3 DNA reads TGCGCCAGCAGCCAAGAGGGGGGTCCCGGGGAGCTGTTTTTT. It codes for CASSQEGGPGELFF.

V is TRBV7-9 and J is TRBJ1-5; D is unclear. Germline V gene sequence: CDR1 SEHNR, CDR2 FQNEAQ (reference sequence). The V gene lost 3 bases and the J gene lost 7 bases, with 13 bases spanning the gap. The CDR3 is made up of 14 amino acids. CDR3 coding DNA: TGTGCCAGCAGCTTGCCCGGCCAGGCCCAGCCCCAGCATTTT. This gives the protein CASSLPGQAQPQHF.

The chain links TRBV9 to TRBJ1-4; 7 nucleotides agree with TRBD1. V was clipped by 0 bases and J by 3 bases; unmatched bases: 11. The germline V gene has CDR1 SGDLS and CDR2 YYNGEE. The CDR3 runs to 18 residues. The CDR3 DNA sequence: TGTGCCAGCAGCGTAGGGACGCAGGGGGGAGTCTCTAATGAAAAACTGTTTTTT. This translates into CASSVGTQGGVSNEKLFF.

This chain connects TRBV7-9 to TRBJ2-3; D possibly corresponds to TRBD2 (5 bases). In germline, CDR1 is SEHNR, CDR2 FQNEAQ (reference sequence). This CDR3 has 15 amino acids. V lost 2 bases and J lost 0, with 9 bases in between. As DNA, the CDR3 is TGTGCCAGCAGCTTATTAGCGACTAGCACAGATACGCAGTATTTT. It translates to CASSLLATSTDTQYF.

This chain uses TRBV28 with TRBJ2-7; D not resolved. This CDR3 comprises 11 residues. Trimming shortened V by 3 bases and J by 9 bases, and 9 bases separated the two germline ends. Germline V CDR1 and CDR2: MDHEN, SYDVKM. CDR3 nucleotides: TGTGCCAGCAGTTTTCGGCAGGTGCAGTACTTC. This gives the protein CASSFRQVQYF.

This chain uses TRBV13 with TRBJ2-1; TRBD1 might be the D (5 bases). Germline lookup yields CDR1 PRHDT and CDR2 FYEKMQ (reference sequence). The CDR3 is 12 amino acids. V gave up 3 bases and J gave up 14 bases, with 14 bases separating them. The CDR3 loop reads CASSLFSQGEFF. CDR3 sequence (DNA): TGTGCCAGCAGCTTGTTCAGCCAGGGCGAGTTCTTC.

This clone was found once. This chain uses TRBV3-1 (or the pseudogene TRBV3-2) with TRBJ2-5; D perhaps matches TRBD1 (5 bases). CDR3 length: 12 amino acids. V was shortened by 1 base and J by 5 bases, with 5 bases between the two germline ends. CDR1 is LGHDT and CDR2 is YNNKEL in the germline V gene (reference sequence). CDR3 region: CASSQAGETQYF. The CDR3 DNA is TGTGCCAGCAGCCAAGCAGGGGAGACCCAGTACTTC.

The rearrangement uses TRBV2 and TRBJ2-1; tentatively, D is TRBD1 (6 bases). CDR3 size: 13 residues. CDR1 is SNHLY and CDR2 is FYNNEI in the germline V gene. V dropped 5 bases and J dropped 7 bases, with 12 bases sitting between them. In DNA form, the CDR3 reads TGTGCCAGCAGTTTAACAGGGCTGAATGAGCAGTTCTTC. As protein: CASSLTGLNEQFF. The variable domain in full, with the rest retrieved from reference TRBV2 and TRBJ2-1, is EPEVTQTPSHQVTQMGQEVILRCVPISNHLYFYWYRQILGQKVEFLVSFYNNEISEKSEIFDDQFSVERPDGSNFTLKIRSTKLEDSAMYFCASSLTGLNEQFFGPGTRLTVL.

The chain employs TRBV4-1 and TRBJ1-1; D gene uncertain. Trimming shortened V by 4 bases and J by 1 base, and 19 bases separated the two germline ends. CDR1 and CDR2 from the germline V gene are MGHRA and YSYEKL. CDR3 length: 17 residues. The CDR3 protein is CASSPRQIVVKNTEAFF. The CDR3 DNA reads TGCGCCAGCAGCCCTCGACAAATAGTCGTTAAGAACACTGAAGCTTTCTTT.

The chain has TRBV6-2 or TRBV6-3 and TRBJ2-4; weak D call: TRBD2 (5 bases). Trimming took 4 bases from V and 4 from J, leaving 20 bases between them. Germline assignment: CDR1 MNHEY and CDR2 SVGEGT. The CDR3 spans 17 residues. This chain's CDR3 is CASSSFRTGYVKNIQYF. The CDR3 coding sequence is TGTGCCAGCAGTTCCTTCCGGACTGGATACGTTAAAAACATTCAGTACTTC.

The rearrangement links TRBV18 to TRBJ2-3; 10 bases fit TRBD2. CDR3 length: 17 residues. With 1 base clipped from V and 2 bases from J, the junction kept 6 bases outside the gene matches. The germline CDR1 and CDR2 sequences are KGHSH and LQKENI. The CDR3 sequence is CASSPLKRGGTTDTQYF. The CDR3 DNA follows: TGTGCCAGCTCACCACTAAAGCGGGGGGGGACCACAGATACGCAGTATTTT.

This clone was seen once. J is TRBJ2-2 and V is TRBV30; 11 bases line up with TRBD2. Losses at the gene ends were 2 bases for V and 8 bases for J; bases not matched to a gene: 7. Germline lookup yields CDR1 GTSNPN and CDR2 SVGIG (reference sequence). The CDR3 extends over 15 amino acids. The CDR3 DNA reads TGTGCCTGGAGTCCAGCTAGCGGGAGGCTGGGGGAGCTGTTTTTT. It encodes CAWSPASGRLGELFF.

The rearrangement uses TRBV28 and TRBJ1-2, with TRBD1 identical over 12 bases. The CDR3 loop spans 14 amino acids. V gave up 7 bases and J gave up 7 bases; unmatched junction bases: 7. Germline CDR1 and CDR2: MDHEN and SYDVKM. The CDR3 loop reads CASISGTGGFGYTF. Here the CDR3 DNA reads TGTGCCAGCATTTCCGGGACAGGGGGCTTTGGCTACACCTTC.

This chain's CDR3 is CASSEEVGSNYGYTF. The DNA for the CDR3 is TGTGCCAGCAGCGAGGAGGTTGGGTCGAACTATGGCTACACCTTC. V and J are TRBV9 and TRBJ1-2; D ambiguous. V lost 3 bases and J lost 2, with 14 bases in between. This CDR3 has 15 residues. The germline V gene has CDR1 SGDLS and CDR2 YYNGEE.